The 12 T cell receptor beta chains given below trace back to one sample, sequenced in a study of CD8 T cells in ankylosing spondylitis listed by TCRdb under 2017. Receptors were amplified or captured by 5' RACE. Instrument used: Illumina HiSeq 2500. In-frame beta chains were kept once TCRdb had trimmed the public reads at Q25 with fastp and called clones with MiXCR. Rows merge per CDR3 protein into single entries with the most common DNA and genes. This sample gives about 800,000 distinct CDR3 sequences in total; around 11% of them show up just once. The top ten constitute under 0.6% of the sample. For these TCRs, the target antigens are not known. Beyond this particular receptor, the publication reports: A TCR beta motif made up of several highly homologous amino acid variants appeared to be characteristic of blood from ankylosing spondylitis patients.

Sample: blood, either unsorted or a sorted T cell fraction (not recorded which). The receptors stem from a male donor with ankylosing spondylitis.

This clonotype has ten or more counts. CDR3 DNA sequence: TGTGCCAGCAGCTTAGCGTCAGTCGGGGAGCTGTTTTTT. Amino acids: CASSLASVGELFF. This chain connects TRBV7-2 to TRBJ2-2; D remains unclear. Looked up from germline, CDR1 is SGHTA and CDR2 is FQGNSA. The CDR3 runs to 13 residues. Trimming took 0 bases from V and 7 from J, leaving 6 bases between them. Full variable domain (rest looked up from reference TRBV7-2 and TRBJ2-2): GAGVSQSPSNKVTEKGKDVELRCDPISGHTALYWYRQSLGQGLEFLIYFQGNSAPDKSGLPSDRFSAERTGGSVSTLTIQRTQQEDSAVYLCASSLASVGELFFGEGSRLTVL.

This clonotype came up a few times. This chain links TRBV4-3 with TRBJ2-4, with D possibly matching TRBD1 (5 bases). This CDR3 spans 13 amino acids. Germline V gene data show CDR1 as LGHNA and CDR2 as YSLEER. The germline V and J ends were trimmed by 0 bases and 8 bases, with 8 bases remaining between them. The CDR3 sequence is CASSQDLGDIQYF. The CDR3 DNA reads TGCGCCAGCAGCCAAGATTTAGGGGACATTCAGTACTTC.

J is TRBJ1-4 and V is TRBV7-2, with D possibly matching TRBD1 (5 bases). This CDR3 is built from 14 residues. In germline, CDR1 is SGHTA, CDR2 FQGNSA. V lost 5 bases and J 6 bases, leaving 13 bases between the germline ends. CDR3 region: CASSPGPRYEKLFF. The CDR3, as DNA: TGTGCCAGCAGCCCGGGACCCCGATATGAAAAACTGTTTTTT.

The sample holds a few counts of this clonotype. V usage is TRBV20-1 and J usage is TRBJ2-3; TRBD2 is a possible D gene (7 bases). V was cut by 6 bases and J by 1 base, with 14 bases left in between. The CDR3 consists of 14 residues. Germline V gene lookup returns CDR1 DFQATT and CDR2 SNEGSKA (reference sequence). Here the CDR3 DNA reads TGCAGTGCACCAAAGGGGGGGGGCACAGATACGCAGTATTTT. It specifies CSAPKGGGTDTQYF.

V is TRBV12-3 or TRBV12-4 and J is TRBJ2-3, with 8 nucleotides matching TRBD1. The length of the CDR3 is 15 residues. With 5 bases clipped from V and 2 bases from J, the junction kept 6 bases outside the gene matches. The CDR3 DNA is TGTGCCAGCAGTCCGACAGGGGACTCCACAGATACGCAGTATTTT. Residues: CASSPTGDSTDTQYF.

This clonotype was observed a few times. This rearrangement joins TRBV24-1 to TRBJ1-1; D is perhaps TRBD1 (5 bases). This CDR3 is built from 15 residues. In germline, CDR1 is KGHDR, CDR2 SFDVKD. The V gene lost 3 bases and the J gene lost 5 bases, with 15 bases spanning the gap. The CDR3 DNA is TGTGCCACCAGTGATCCTCGAGGGGCTGGGACTGAAGCTTTCTTT. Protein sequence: CATSDPRGAGTEAFF.

The CDR3 reads CASSEWGVVSGETQYF. CDR3 in DNA: TGTGCCAGCAGCGAGTGGGGGGTGGTTAGCGGAGAGACCCAGTACTTC. The rearrangement links TRBV7-8 to TRBJ2-5; D perhaps matches TRBD2 (6 bases). V was cut by 5 bases and J by 4 bases, with 20 bases left in between. Germline V CDR1 and CDR2: SGHVS, FQNEAQ. The CDR3 has 16 amino acids.

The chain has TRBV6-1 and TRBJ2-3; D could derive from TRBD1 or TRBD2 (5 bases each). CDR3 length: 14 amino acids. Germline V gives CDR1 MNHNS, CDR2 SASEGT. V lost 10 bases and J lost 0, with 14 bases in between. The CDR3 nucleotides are TGTGCCATTAAAGAATGGGGGAGCACAGATACGCAGTATTTT. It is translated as CAIKEWGSTDTQYF.

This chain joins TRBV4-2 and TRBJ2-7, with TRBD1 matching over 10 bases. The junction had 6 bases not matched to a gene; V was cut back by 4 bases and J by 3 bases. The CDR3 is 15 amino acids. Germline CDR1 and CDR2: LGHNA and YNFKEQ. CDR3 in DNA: TGTGCCAGCAGCCGCCTGGGGACAGGGGACTACGAGCAGTACTTC. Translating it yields CASSRLGTGDYEQYF.

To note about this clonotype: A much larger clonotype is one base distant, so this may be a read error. The CDR3 DNA is TGCGCCAGCAGCTGCGGCGGGACTAGCACAGATACGCAGTATTTT. It codes for CASSCGGTSTDTQYF. The rearrangement uses TRBV5-1 and TRBJ2-3; D may be TRBD2 (6 bases). Germline CDR1 SGHRS, CDR2 YFSETQ. V was cut by 3 bases and J by 0 bases, with 11 bases left in between. This CDR3 is 15 amino acids long. Supplemented by reference TRBV5-1 and TRBJ2-3, the full variable domain reads KAGVTQTPRYLIKTRGQQVTLSCSPISGHRSVSWYQQTPGQGLQFLFEYFSETQRNKGNFPGRFSGRQFSNSRSEMNVSTLELGDSALYLCASSCGGTSTDTQYFGPGTRLTVL.

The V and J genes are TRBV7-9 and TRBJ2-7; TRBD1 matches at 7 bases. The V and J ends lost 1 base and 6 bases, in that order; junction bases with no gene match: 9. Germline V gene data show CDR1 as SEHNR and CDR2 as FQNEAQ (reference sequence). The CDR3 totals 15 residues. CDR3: CASSLGGTEGGEQYF. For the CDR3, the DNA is TGTGCCAGCAGCTTAGGTGGGACAGAGGGTGGCGAGCAGTACTTC.

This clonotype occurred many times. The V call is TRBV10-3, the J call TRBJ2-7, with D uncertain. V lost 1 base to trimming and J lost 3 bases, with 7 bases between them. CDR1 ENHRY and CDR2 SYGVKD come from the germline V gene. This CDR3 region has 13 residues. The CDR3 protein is CAISELSDYEQYF. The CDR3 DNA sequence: TGTGCCATCAGTGAGTTGTCAGACTACGAGCAGTACTTC.